Listed here are 26 T cell receptor beta chains from one sample, sequenced in a study of T cells in Graves' hyperthyroidism and ophthalmopathy. Regions amplified from RNA transcripts were the TCR beta CDR3 regions. Primed by the HTBI set, a first-round RT-PCR was run on the TCR CDR3. TCRdb processed the multiplex PCR reads anew with MiXCR; each CDR3 protein has one entry. There are approximately 400,000 distinct CDR3 sequences in the sample; around 14% occur only once, and approximately 7.5% lies in the top ten. The sample comprised blood. The receptors were sampled from a woman under 30 with Graves' hyperthyroidism.

This clonotype was counted many times. The gene calls are TRBV28 and TRBJ1-2; D not certain. The germline CDR1 and CDR2 sequences are MDHEN and SYDVKM. The CDR3 spans 12 residues. V dropped 6 bases and J dropped 4 bases, with 9 bases sitting between them. The CDR3 protein is CASSSRPYGYTF. CDR3 sequence (DNA): TGTGCCAGCAGCTCGAGGCCCTATGGCTACACCTTC.

In its sample, this clonotype was seen many times. The chain joins TRBV29-1 to TRBJ2-2, with 13 bases that match TRBD2. The CDR3 extends over 13 amino acids. With V trimmed by 7 bases and J by 7 bases, 3 bases remained unmatched. CDR1 SQVTM and CDR2 ANQGSEA come from the germline V gene. The CDR3, as DNA: TGCAGCGGGACTAGCGGGGGTGGCGGGGAGCTGTTTTTT. Its translation: CSGTSGGGGELFF.

This clonotype was seen repeatedly, ten times or more. V and J are TRBV6-1 and TRBJ1-1, with 7 positions matching TRBD1. CDR1 and CDR2 from the germline V gene are MNHNS and SASEGT. The CDR3 runs 15 residues. Trimming cost V 4 bases and J 0 bases; bases outside gene matches: 5. The CDR3 sequence is CASSADRVLNTEAFF. CDR3 sequence (DNA): TGTGCCAGCAGTGCAGACAGGGTTCTGAACACTGAAGCTTTCTTT.

This chain links TRBV27 with TRBJ1-2; a possible D gene is TRBD1 (6 bases). V was trimmed by 5 bases and J by 5 bases, leaving 21 bases between them. CDR1 MNHEY and CDR2 SMNVEV come from the germline V gene (reference sequence). The CDR3 totals 16 residues. The DNA for the CDR3 is TGTGCCAGCAGTCCGACCCCGGGACACTTCGTTTATGGCTACACCTTC. Amino acid sequence: CASSPTPGHFVYGYTF.

This clonotype was detected ten times or more. The chain is built from TRBV20-1 and TRBJ2-2, with D perhaps TRBD1 (6 bases). The CDR3 contains 13 residues. Germline values: CDR1 DFQATT, CDR2 SNEGSKA (reference sequence). Trimming pared 0 bases from V and 6 bases from J, leaving 8 bases between. The DNA of the CDR3 is TGCAGTGCTAGAGAAGGGGGTGCCGGGGAGCTGTTTTTT. This gives the protein CSAREGGAGELFF.

This clonotype was counted between two and nine times. The genes are TRBV4-1 and TRBJ2-5; TRBD1 matches 10 bases. With 4 bases clipped from V and 1 base from J, the junction kept 9 bases outside the gene matches. CDR1 is MGHRA and CDR2 is YSYEKL in the germline V gene. CDR3 length: 17 residues. CDR3: CASSPRDRGWGQETQYF. The CDR3 DNA sequence: TGCGCCAGCAGCCCCCGGGACAGGGGATGGGGCCAAGAGACCCAGTACTTC.

On this clonotype: This may be a read error: a much more frequent sequence differs by one nucleotide. The chain carries TRBV18 and TRBJ1-2; D unclear. Germline V CDR1 and CDR2: KGHSH, LQKENI. V was cut by 2 bases and J by 4 bases, with 14 bases left in between. The CDR3 has 15 residues. The CDR3 bases are TGTGCCAGCTCACCAGTCCAGTGGCGAGGCTATGGCTACACCTTC. Its translation: CASSPVQWRGYGYTF.

This clonotype came up many times. This chain uses TRBV25-1 with TRBJ1-4; D gene ambiguous. V was trimmed by 3 bases and J by 3 bases, leaving 14 bases between them. The CDR3 is made up of 16 amino acids. Germline CDR1 is MGHDK and CDR2 is SYGVNS. This CDR3 is CASSDTYRAPNEKLFF. The CDR3 region has the DNA TGTGCCAGCAGTGACACATACCGGGCACCTAATGAAAAACTGTTTTTT.

This clonotype showed up just a few times. This sequence joins TRBV11-3 and TRBJ2-7; D is possibly TRBD2 (5 bases). Germline lookup yields CDR1 SGHNT and CDR2 YENEEA. With 5 bases removed from V and 3 bases from J, the gap between germline ends came to 17 bases. The CDR3 length is 15 residues. CDR3 region: CASSLNRGPHYEQYF. The CDR3 bases are TGTGCCAGCAGCCTGAACCGCGGGCCCCACTACGAGCAGTACTTC.

This clonotype was picked up many times. The genes are TRBV15 and TRBJ1-6, with D possibly matching TRBD1 (5 bases). Germline lookup yields CDR1 LNHNV and CDR2 YYDKDF (reference sequence). V was clipped by 5 bases and J by 0 bases, with 11 bases between them. The CDR3 totals 16 residues. The CDR3 DNA follows: TGTGCCACCAGCTGGCGGGGCGGCTCCTATAATTCACCCCTCCACTTT. Residues: CATSWRGGSYNSPLHF.

About this clonotype itself: The CDR3 ends on some other residue instead of the conserved phenylalanine or tryptophan, so this is likely a read error. V is TRBV15 and J is TRBJ2-5; D gene unclear. The V end lost 0 bases, the J end lost 5 bases, and 4 bases lay between the germline ends. There are 12 residues in the CDR3. The germline gives CDR1 LNHNV, CDR2 YYDKDF (reference sequence). CDR3 protein: CATSRDPETQYL. The CDR3 DNA reads as TGTGCCACCAGCAGAGATCCGGAGACCCAGTACCTC.

In this sample, this clonotype turned up a few times. V usage is TRBV9 and J usage is TRBJ2-7; TRBD1 matches at 7 bases. The germline V gene encodes CDR1 SGDLS and CDR2 YYNGEE. The junction had 16 bases not matched to a gene; V was cut back by 0 bases and J by 7 bases. This CDR3 has 17 residues. The CDR3 loop reads CASSVELWDSYYEEQYF. The CDR3 DNA sequence: TGTGCCAGCAGCGTAGAACTCTGGGACAGCTACTACGAAGAGCAGTACTTC.

This clonotype occurred many times. The CDR3 spells CASKRRGGGGELFF. CDR3 nucleotide sequence: TGTGCCAGCAAGCGGCGGGGGGGCGGCGGGGAGCTGTTTTTT. V is TRBV12-3 or TRBV12-4 and J is TRBJ2-2; TRBD2 matches 9 bases. The CDR3 length is 14 residues. With V trimmed by 7 bases and J by 7 bases, 7 bases remained unmatched.

As for this clonotype: A read error may account for a junction end that differs from germline. The chain has TRBV15 and TRBJ1-5; D remains ambiguous. Germline values: CDR1 LNHNV, CDR2 YYDKDF (reference sequence). This CDR3 has 13 residues. The CDR3 DNA is TGTGCCACCAGCAAAGACGGTCATCAGCCCCAGCGTTTT. Translation: CATSKDGHQPQRF. The variable domain in full, with the rest retrieved from reference TRBV15 and TRBJ1-5, is DAMVIQNPRYQVTQFGKPVTLSCSQTLNHNVMYWYQQKSSQAPKLLFHYYDKDFNNEADTPDNFQSRRPNTSFCFLDIRSPGLGDTAMYLCATSKDGHQPQRFGDGTRLSIL.

The chain has TRBV4-1 and TRBJ1-3, with D possibly matching TRBD1 (6 bases). Germline lookup yields CDR1 MGHRA and CDR2 YSYEKL. The CDR3 is made up of 13 amino acids. Between the trimmed V and J ends, which lost 4 bases and 8 bases, there was a span of 12 bases. The CDR3, as DNA: TGCGCCAGCAGCCCCAAGGGGGGCGACACCATATATTTT. Residues: CASSPKGGDTIYF.

The rearrangement joins TRBV7-9 to TRBJ2-1; 7 positions agree with TRBD1. J was trimmed by 8 bases and V by 5 bases; bases with no gene match: 12. This CDR3 has 15 amino acids. Germline-derived CDR1 and CDR2 are SEHNR and FQNEAQ (reference sequence). In nucleotides, the CDR3 is TGTGCCAGCAGCCTAGAAGGGGGCGGGTGGGATGAGCAGTTCTTC. Encoded protein: CASSLEGGGWDEQFF.

This rearrangement joins TRBV5-4 to TRBJ2-3; D is possibly TRBD1 (5 bases). This CDR3 contains 12 residues. Germline loops: CDR1 SGHNT, CDR2 YYREEE (reference sequence). Trimming took 0 bases from V and 11 from J, leaving 10 bases between them. CDR3 residues: CASSLADSLQYF. CDR3 DNA sequence: TGTGCCAGCAGCTTGGCCGACAGCCTGCAGTATTTT.

The table lists this clonotype with many counts. The rearrangement links TRBV6-1 to TRBJ2-1, with 9 bases identical to TRBD2. Unmatched junction bases numbered 3, after V lost 6 bases and J lost 0 bases. The V gene's germline CDR1 is MNHNS and CDR2 SASEGT. This CDR3 comprises 15 residues. The CDR3 DNA reads as TGTGCCAGCAGGGATAGCGGGGGCTCCTACAATGAGCAGTTCTTC. Protein sequence: CASRDSGGSYNEQFF.

This clonotype was recorded at least ten times. This rearrangement joins TRBV2 to TRBJ2-2; TRBD2 matches at 8 bases. The CDR3 runs to 15 residues. CDR1 SNHLY and CDR2 FYNNEI come from the germline V gene. Trimming at V came to 6 bases and at J to 5 bases, leaving 8 bases not matched to a gene. CDR3 coding DNA: TGTGCCAGCAGCCCCATAGCGGGGAAGACCGGGGAGCTGTTTTTT. Protein product: CASSPIAGKTGELFF.

This clonotype was detected ten times or more. The chain couples TRBV20-1 to TRBJ2-3, with 8 bases fitting TRBD2. Germline V gene lookup returns CDR1 DFQATT and CDR2 SNEGSKA (reference sequence). The J segment lost 8 bases and the V segment lost 1 base, leaving 14 bases of the junction unmatched. The CDR3 spans 16 residues. The CDR3 sequence is CSARGPDGGAGATQYF. In DNA form, the CDR3 reads TGCAGTGCTAGAGGGCCTGATGGGGGAGCGGGAGCTACGCAGTATTTT.

The CDR3 sequence: CASSLGYGWSANEKLFF. The CDR3 DNA reads TGTGCCAGCAGCTTAGGTTATGGGTGGTCAGCGAATGAAAAACTGTTTTTT. The chain combines TRBV13 with TRBJ1-4; D is ambiguous. V was clipped by 0 bases and J by 5 bases, with 16 bases between them. CDR3 size: 17 residues. Germline CDR1 PRHDT, CDR2 FYEKMQ (reference sequence).

The sample holds many counts of this clonotype. The chain recombines TRBV5-5 with TRBJ1-5; D gene uncertain. Germline-derived CDR1 and CDR2 are SGHKS and YYEKEE (reference sequence). V shed 0 bases and J shed 3 bases, with 7 bases lying between them. The CDR3 contains 14 residues. This CDR3 reads CASSLAVFNQPQHF. CDR3 coding DNA: TGTGCCAGCAGCTTGGCGGTATTCAATCAGCCCCAGCATTTT. Complete variable domain (other parts from reference TRBV5-5 and TRBJ1-5): DAGVTQSPTHLIKTRGQQVTLRCSPISGHKSVSWYQQVLGQGPQFIFQYYEKEERGRGNFPDRFSARQFPNYSSELNVNALLLGDSALYLCASSLAVFNQPQHFGDGTRLSIL.

The sample holds a few counts of this clonotype. CDR3 sequence reads: CASSSSQEQYF. In DNA form, the CDR3 reads TGTGCCAGCAGCTCCAGTCAGGAGCAGTACTTC. The rearrangement uses TRBV7-3 and TRBJ2-7; no clear D gene. Trimming stripped 4 bases from V and 7 bases from J, with 8 bases between. This CDR3 comprises 11 residues. Germline CDR1 is SGHTA and CDR2 is FQGTGA.

This clonotype was seen at least ten times. The chain recombines TRBV2 with TRBJ2-7; 10 bases match TRBD2. The ends lost 10 bases at V and 4 bases at J; junction bases unmatched: 4. The germline V gene encodes CDR1 SNHLY and CDR2 FYNNEI. The CDR3 covers 12 residues. The CDR3 loop reads CATLLAGYEQYF. Written as DNA, the CDR3 is TGTGCCACCTTACTAGCGGGATACGAGCAGTACTTC.

The table lists this clonotype with many counts. The J gene is TRBJ1-2, the V gene TRBV9; TRBD1 is a possible D gene (5 bases). V was pared by 3 bases and J by 7 bases, with 13 bases between. CDR3 size: 13 residues. CDR1 is SGDLS and CDR2 is YYNGEE in the germline V gene. CDR3: CASSASGGGGYTF. As DNA, the CDR3 is TGTGCCAGCAGCGCCTCCGGGGGAGGTGGCTACACCTTC.

This sequence joins TRBV12-3 or TRBV12-4 and TRBJ1-2; TRBD1 might be the D (5 bases). Trimming stripped 8 bases from V and 4 bases from J, with 14 bases between. CDR3 length: 13 residues. CDR3 region: CASGLRGFYGYTF. CDR3 nucleotides: TGTGCCAGCGGCCTTCGGGGGTTCTATGGCTACACCTTC.